This T cell receptor (beta chain) was sequenced during a study of OX40 agonist ivuxolimab in advanced cancers. With respect to this clone: Its antigen is not identified.

Broader study findings: The mean number of expanded clones was higher in CD8+ T cells than in CD4+.

V was trimmed by 3 bases and J by 2 bases, leaving 12 bases between them. The CDR3 runs to 15 residues. Germline CDR1 and CDR2: KGHSH and LQKENI. At cycle 4 day 1, cycle 7 day 1, and baseline, blood was sampled. Sequenced by immunoSEQ multiplex PCR; TCRdb stores in-frame clones only, minus some. Of about 42,000 clones in the sample, around 91% were seen once. This specimen was CD4+ or CD8+ T cells sorted from blood, taken in a trial of the OX40 agonist ivuxolimab. This TCR derives from an adult with an advanced solid tumor such as melanoma, head and neck, liver or kidney cancer. The chain has TRBV18 and TRBJ2-3, with D possibly being TRBD1 (5 bases). In DNA, the CDR3 is TGTGCCAGCTCACCCCCCGGACAATTCACAGATACGCAGTATTTT. Its translation: CASSPPGQFTDTQYF.